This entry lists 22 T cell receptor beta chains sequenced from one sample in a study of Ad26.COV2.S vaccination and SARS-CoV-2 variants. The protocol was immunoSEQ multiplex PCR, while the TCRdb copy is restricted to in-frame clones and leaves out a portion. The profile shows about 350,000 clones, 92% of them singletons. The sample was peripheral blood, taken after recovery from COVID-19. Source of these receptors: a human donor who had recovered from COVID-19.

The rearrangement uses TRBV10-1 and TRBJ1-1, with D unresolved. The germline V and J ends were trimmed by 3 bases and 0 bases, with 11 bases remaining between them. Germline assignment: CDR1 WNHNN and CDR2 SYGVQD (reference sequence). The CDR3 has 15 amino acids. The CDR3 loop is CASSDSSNMNTEAFF. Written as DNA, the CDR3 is TGCGCCAGCAGTGACAGCTCAAACATGAACACTGAAGCTTTCTTT.

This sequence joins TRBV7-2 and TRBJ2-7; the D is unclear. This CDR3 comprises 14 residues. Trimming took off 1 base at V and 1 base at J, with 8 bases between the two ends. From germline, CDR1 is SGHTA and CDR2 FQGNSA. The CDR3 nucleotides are TGTGCCAGCAGCTTAGGCAGGTTTTCCTACGAGCAGTACTTC. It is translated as CASSLGRFSYEQYF.

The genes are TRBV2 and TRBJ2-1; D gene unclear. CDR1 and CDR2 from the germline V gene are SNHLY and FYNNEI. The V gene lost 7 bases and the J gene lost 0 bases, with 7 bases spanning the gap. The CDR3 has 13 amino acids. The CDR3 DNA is TGTGCCAGCAACACCCGCTCCTACAATGAGCAGTTCTTC. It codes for CASNTRSYNEQFF.

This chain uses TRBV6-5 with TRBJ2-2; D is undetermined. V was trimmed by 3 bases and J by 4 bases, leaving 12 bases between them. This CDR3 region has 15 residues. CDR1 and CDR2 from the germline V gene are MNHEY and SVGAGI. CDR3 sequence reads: CASSYFRAGTGELFF. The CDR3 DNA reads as TGTGCCAGCAGTTATTTCCGGGCAGGCACCGGGGAGCTGTTTTTT.

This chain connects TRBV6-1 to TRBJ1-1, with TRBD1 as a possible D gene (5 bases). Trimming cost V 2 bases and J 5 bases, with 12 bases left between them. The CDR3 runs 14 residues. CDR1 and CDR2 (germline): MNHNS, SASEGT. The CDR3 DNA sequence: TGTGCCAGCAGTGAACTAAGGGGATTTACTGAAGCTTTCTTT. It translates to CASSELRGFTEAFF.

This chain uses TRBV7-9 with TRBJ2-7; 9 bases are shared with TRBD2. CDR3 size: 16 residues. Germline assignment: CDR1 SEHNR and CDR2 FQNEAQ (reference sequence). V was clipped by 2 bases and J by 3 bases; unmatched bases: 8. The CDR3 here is CASSLSSASGVYEQYF. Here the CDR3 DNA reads TGTGCCAGCAGCTTAAGCTCGGCTAGCGGGGTCTACGAGCAGTACTTC.

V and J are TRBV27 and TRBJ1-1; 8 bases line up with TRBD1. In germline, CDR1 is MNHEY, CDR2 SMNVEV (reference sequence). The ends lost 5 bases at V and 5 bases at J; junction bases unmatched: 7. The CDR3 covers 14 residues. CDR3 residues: CASSLGQGGTEAFF. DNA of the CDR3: TGTGCCAGCAGTCTCGGACAGGGAGGAACTGAAGCTTTCTTT.

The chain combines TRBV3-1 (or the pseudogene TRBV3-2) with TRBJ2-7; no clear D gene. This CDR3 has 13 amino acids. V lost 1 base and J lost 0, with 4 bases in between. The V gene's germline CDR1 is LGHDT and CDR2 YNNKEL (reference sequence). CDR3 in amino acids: CASSQANSYEQYF. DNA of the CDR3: TGTGCCAGCAGCCAAGCCAACTCCTACGAGCAGTACTTC.

Here the CDR3 reads CASSLVGLAGNTDTQYF. CDR3 nucleotides: TGTGCCAGCAGCTTAGTGGGACTAGCGGGGAACACAGATACGCAGTATTTT. The chain joins TRBV13 to TRBJ2-3, with 13 bases aligning to TRBD2. The CDR3 length is 17 residues. CDR1 is PRHDT and CDR2 is FYEKMQ in the germline V gene (reference sequence). The V gene end was trimmed by 1 base and the J gene end by 2 bases; junction bases not matched to a gene: 3.

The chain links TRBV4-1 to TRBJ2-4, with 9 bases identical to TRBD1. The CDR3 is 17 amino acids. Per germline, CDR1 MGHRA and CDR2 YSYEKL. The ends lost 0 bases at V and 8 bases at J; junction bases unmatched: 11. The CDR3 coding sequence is TGCGCCAGCAGCCAAGAAATTCCGGGACAGGGTGGGGACATTCAGTACTTC. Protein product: CASSQEIPGQGGDIQYF.

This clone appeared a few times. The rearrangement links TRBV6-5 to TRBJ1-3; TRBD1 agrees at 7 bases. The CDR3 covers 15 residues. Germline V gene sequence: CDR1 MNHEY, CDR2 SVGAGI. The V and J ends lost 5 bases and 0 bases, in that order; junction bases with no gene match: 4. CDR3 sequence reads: CASSLTGASGNTIYF. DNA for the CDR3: TGTGCCAGCAGTCTCACAGGGGCCTCTGGAAACACCATATATTTT.

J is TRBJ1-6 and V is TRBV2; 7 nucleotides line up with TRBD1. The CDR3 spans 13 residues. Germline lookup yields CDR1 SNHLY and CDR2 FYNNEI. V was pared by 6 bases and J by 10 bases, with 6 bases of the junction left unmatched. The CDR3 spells CASSLGQQSPLHF. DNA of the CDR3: TGTGCCAGCAGCTTGGGACAGCAATCACCCCTCCACTTT.

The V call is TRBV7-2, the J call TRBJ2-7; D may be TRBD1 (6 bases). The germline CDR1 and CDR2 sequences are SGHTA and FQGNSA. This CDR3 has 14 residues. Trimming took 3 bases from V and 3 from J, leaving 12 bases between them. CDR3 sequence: CASSFNREDYEQYF. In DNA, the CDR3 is TGTGCCAGCAGCTTTAACAGGGAAGACTACGAGCAGTACTTC. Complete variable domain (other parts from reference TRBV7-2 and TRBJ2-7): GAGVSQSPSNKVTEKGKDVELRCDPISGHTALYWYRQSLGQGLEFLIYFQGNSAPDKSGLPSDRFSAERTGGSVSTLTIQRTQQEDSAVYLCASSFNREDYEQYFGPGTRLTVT.

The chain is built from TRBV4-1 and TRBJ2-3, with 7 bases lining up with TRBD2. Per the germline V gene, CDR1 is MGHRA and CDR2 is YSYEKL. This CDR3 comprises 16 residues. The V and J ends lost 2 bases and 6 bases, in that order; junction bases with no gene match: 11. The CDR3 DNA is TGCGCCAGCAGCCAACTTCTAGCGGCCCAGAGGGATACGCAGTATTTT. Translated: CASSQLLAAQRDTQYF.

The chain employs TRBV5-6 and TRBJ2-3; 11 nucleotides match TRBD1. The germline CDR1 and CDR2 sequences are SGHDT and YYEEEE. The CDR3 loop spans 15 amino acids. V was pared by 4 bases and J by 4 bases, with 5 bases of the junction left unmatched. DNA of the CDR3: TGTGCCAGCAGCCCCGGGACAGGGGGATCAGATACGCAGTATTTT. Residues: CASSPGTGGSDTQYF.

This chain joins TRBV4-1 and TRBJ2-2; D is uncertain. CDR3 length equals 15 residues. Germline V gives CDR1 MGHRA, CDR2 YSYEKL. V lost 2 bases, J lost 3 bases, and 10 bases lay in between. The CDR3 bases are TGCGCCAGCAGCCAAAGAGCATTAGACACCGGGGAGCTGTTTTTT. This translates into CASSQRALDTGELFF.

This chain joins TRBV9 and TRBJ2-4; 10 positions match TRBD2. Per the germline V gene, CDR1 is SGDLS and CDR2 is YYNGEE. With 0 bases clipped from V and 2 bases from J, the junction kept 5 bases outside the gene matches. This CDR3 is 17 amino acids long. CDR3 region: CASSVASGGGSKNIQYF. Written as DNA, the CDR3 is TGTGCCAGCAGCGTAGCAAGCGGGGGGGGCTCCAAAAACATTCAGTACTTC.

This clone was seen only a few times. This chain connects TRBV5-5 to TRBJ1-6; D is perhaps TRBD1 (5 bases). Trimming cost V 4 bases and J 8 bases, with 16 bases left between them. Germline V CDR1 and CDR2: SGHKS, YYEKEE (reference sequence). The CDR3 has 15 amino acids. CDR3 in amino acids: CASSAGRDPYSPLHF. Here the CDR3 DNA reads TGTGCCAGCAGCGCAGGCCGGGACCCCTATTCACCCCTCCACTTT.

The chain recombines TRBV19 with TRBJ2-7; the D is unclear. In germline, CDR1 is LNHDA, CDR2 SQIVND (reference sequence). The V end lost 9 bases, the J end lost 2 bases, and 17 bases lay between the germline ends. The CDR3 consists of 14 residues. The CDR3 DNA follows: TGTGCCAGCGCCCCGGGTCCGGGCCCCTACGAGCAGTACTTC. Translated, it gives CASAPGPGPYEQYF.

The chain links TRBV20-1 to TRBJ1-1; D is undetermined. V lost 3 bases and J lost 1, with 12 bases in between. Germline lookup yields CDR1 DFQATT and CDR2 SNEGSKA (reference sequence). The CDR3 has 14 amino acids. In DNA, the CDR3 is TGCAGTGCTAGTTGGGGTCGAGCGAACACTGAAGCTTTCTTT. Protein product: CSASWGRANTEAFF.

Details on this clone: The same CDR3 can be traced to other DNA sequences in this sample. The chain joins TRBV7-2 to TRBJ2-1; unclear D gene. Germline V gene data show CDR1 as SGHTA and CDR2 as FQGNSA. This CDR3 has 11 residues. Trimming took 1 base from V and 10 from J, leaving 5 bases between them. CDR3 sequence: CASSLGQEQFF. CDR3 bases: TGTGCCAGCAGCTTAGGCCAGGAGCAGTTCTTC. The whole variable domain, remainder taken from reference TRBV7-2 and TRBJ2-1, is GAGVSQSPSNKVTEKGKDVELRCDPISGHTALYWYRQSLGQGLEFLIYFQGNSAPDKSGLPSDRFSAERTGGSVSTLTIQRTQQEDSAVYLCASSLGQEQFFGPGTRLTVL.

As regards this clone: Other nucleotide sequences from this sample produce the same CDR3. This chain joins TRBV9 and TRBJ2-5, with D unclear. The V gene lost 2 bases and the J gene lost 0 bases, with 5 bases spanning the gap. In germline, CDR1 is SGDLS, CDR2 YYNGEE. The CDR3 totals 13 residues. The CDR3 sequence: CASSVRYQETQYF. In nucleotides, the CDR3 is TGTGCCAGCAGCGTCCGCTACCAAGAGACCCAGTACTTC.